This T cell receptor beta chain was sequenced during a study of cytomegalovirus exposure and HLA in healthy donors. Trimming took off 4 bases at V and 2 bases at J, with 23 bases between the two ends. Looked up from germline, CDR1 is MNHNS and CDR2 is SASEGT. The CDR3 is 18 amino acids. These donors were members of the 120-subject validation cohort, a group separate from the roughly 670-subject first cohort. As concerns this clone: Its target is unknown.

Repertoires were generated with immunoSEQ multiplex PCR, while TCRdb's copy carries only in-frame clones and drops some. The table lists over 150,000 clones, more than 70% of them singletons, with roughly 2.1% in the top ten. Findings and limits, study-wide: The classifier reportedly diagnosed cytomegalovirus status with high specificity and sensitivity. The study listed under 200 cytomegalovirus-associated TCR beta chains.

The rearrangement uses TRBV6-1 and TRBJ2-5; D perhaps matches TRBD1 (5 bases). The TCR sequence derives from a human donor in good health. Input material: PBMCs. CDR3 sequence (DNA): TGTGCCAGCAGTGTCCCCTGGGGCGGAAGGGTAGGGCAAGAGACCCAGTACTTC. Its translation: CASSVPWGGRVGQETQYF.